Listed here is a single TCR beta chain. The V gene's germline CDR1 is DFQATT and CDR2 SNEGSKA (reference sequence). Trimming removed 3 bases at V and 1 base at J, with 12 bases between. The CDR3 loop spans 14 amino acids. Sequencing used immunoSEQ multiplex PCR; TCRdb keeps in-frame clones, though not all of them. This table has about 280,000 clones, about nine tenths appearing once. The data are from a study of blood T cell repertoires in COVID-19. About the study: The United States, Italy and Spain provided the acute and convalescent COVID-19 samples. T cells, B-cell-depleted T cells, or PBMCs provided the cDNA or gDNA that served as material.

This sequence joins TRBV20-1 and TRBJ1-1; D possibly corresponds to TRBD1 (5 bases). The clonotype was recovered from a man aged 45 to 65 with acute or convalescent COVID-19. The sample consisted of peripheral blood. CDR3 sequence (DNA): TGCAGTGCTAGTTCCCAGGGAGGGAACACTGAAGCTTTCTTT. Protein sequence: CSASSQGGNTEAFF.